This T cell receptor beta chain derives from a study of glioma-infiltrating T cells after dendritic cell vaccination. Noted time point: after dendritic cell vaccination, including at tumor progression/relapse. Amplification used 60 V beta primers and 13 J beta primers. The protocol was immunoSEQ multiplex PCR, while the TCRdb copy is restricted to in-frame clones and leaves out a portion. Found here are some 58,000 clones, roughly 84% of them singletons; the top ten hold about 8.3%. V was pared by 2 bases and J by 7 bases, with 24 bases between. CDR1 is MGHRA, CDR2 YSYEKL, per germline. CDR3 length: 19 amino acids. The count of this clone is one.

Specimen: blood, collected after dendritic cell vaccination. The TCR originated in a human donor with glioblastoma. The V and J genes are TRBV4-1 and TRBJ1-6; perhaps TRBD1 as D (5 bases). Here the CDR3 reads CASSQTVGPVLGANSPLHF. CDR3 sequence (DNA): TGCGCCAGCAGCCAAACCGTCGGCCCGGTCCTTGGGGCCAATTCACCCCTCCACTTT.